This T cell receptor (beta chain) was sequenced during a study of early T cells in non-severe SARS-CoV-2 infection. Separate cDNA molecules each had unique molecular identifiers attached to them. Using its own MiXCR run on the 5' RACE reads, TCRdb lists one record per CDR3 protein. This table has approximately 28,000 distinct CDR3 sequences, less than 6.5% appearing once. This clonotype was seen at least ten times. The sequences come from whole blood, collected at baseline. This clonotype was sampled from an adult who was a healthcare worker with PCR-confirmed SARS-CoV-2 infection or an uninfected control (not recorded which).

DNA of the CDR3: TGTGCCAGCAGTTTCTCCGGGCTTGGCGGTGAAAAACTGTTTTTT. As protein: CASSFSGLGGEKLFF. V gene TRBV28 combines with J gene TRBJ1-4; D uncertain. The CDR3 loop spans 15 amino acids. CDR1 is MDHEN and CDR2 is SYDVKM in the germline V gene. V was pared by 3 bases and J by 7 bases, with 15 bases between.